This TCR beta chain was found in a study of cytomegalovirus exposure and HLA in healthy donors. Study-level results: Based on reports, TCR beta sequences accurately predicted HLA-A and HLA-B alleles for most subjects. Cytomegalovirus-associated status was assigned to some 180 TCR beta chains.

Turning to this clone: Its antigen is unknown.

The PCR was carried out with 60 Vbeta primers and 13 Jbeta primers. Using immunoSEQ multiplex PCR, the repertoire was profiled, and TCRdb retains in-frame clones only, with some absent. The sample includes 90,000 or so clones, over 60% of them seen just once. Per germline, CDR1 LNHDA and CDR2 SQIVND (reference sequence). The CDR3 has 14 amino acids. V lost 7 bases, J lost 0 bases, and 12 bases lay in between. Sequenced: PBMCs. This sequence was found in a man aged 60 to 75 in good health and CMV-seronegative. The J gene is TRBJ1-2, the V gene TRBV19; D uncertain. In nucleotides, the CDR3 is TGTGCCAGTACCCGCATCTCAGCTAACTATGGCTACACCTTC. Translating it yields CASTRISANYGYTF.